Listed below are T cell receptor beta chains from one sample, sequenced in a study of control samples from healthy donors and cancer patients. Only in-frame clones appear in the TCRdb table, and some are missing; sequencing was by immunoSEQ multiplex PCR. The table includes under 450,000 clones, 90% detected once. The specimen was PBMCs. These receptors all stem from a man aged 40-49 years with head and neck cancer. The CDR3 runs from the conserved cysteine through the conserved F or W. D genes are given only for firm matches. Only part of the rows carry a size: once, few, many, or a class if the clone is expanded.

j_call: TRBJ1-1
d_call: .
v_call: TRBV7-3
clone_size: once
cdr3_nt: TGTGCCAGCAGCTTATCCACTTACACTGAAGCTTTCTTT
cdr3_aa: CASSLSTYTEAFF

j_call: TRBJ1-1
d_call: .
v_call: TRBV11-2
clone_size: .
cdr3_nt: TGTGCCAGCAGCTTAGCTTCTGTTTTCATGAACACTGAAGCTTTCTTT
cdr3_aa: CASSLASVFMNTEAFF

j_call: TRBJ1-1
d_call: TRBD1
v_call: TRBV6-2/TRBV6-3
clone_size: .
cdr3_nt: TGTGCCAGCAGTACCCGGACAGGCATCACTGAAGCTTTCTTT
cdr3_aa: CASSTRTGITEAFF

j_call: TRBJ2-5
d_call: .
v_call: TRBV7-6
clone_size: .
cdr3_nt: TGTGCCAGCAGCTTAGTCTCGTCCAGACGCGAGACCCAGTACTTC
cdr3_aa: CASSLVSSRRETQYF

j_call: TRBJ1-6
d_call: .
v_call: TRBV30
clone_size: .
cdr3_nt: TGTGCCTGGAGTGAGACGGCGGGAAATTCACCCCTCCACTTT
cdr3_aa: CAWSETAGNSPLHF

j_call: TRBJ2-7
d_call: .
v_call: TRBV4-3
clone_size: .
cdr3_nt: TGCGCCAGCAGCTTACAGAGGGGAGGATACGAGCAGTACTTC
cdr3_aa: CASSLQRGGYEQYF

j_call: TRBJ2-7
d_call: .
v_call: TRBV6-2/TRBV6-3
clone_size: .
cdr3_nt: TGTGCCAGCAGTTACCTCGGGACGCAGTACTTC
cdr3_aa: CASSYLGTQYF

j_call: TRBJ1-5
d_call: .
v_call: TRBV3-1/TRBV3-2
clone_size: .
cdr3_nt: TGTGCCAGCAGCCAAGACCCCGTAAGGACCCGACCCCAGCATTTT
cdr3_aa: CASSQDPVRTRPQHF

j_call: TRBJ2-1
d_call: TRBD1
v_call: TRBV25-1
clone_size: .
cdr3_nt: TGTGCCAGCAGGGAGACAGGGCTCACCAATGAGCAGTTCTTC
cdr3_aa: CASRETGLTNEQFF

j_call: TRBJ2-6
d_call: .
v_call: TRBV6-5
clone_size: .
cdr3_nt: TGTGCCAGCCATGACAGATCCGGTGGGGCCAACGTCCTGACTTTC
cdr3_aa: CASHDRSGGANVLTF

j_call: TRBJ1-1
d_call: .
v_call: TRBV19
clone_size: .
cdr3_nt: TGTGCCAGTACCCCCAAGGTCGGCATAATGAACACTGAAGCTTTCTTT
cdr3_aa: CASTPKVGIMNTEAFF

j_call: TRBJ2-1
d_call: TRBD2
v_call: TRBV10-1
clone_size: .
cdr3_nt: TGCGCCAGCAGTGATACGGGACTAGCGGTGGATGAGCAGTTCTTC
cdr3_aa: CASSDTGLAVDEQFF

j_call: TRBJ1-5
d_call: TRBD1
v_call: TRBV10-2
clone_size: few
cdr3_nt: TGCGCCAGCAGTGAGTTGGACAGGGACAATCAGCCCCAGCATTTT
cdr3_aa: CASSELDRDNQPQHF

j_call: TRBJ2-6
d_call: .
v_call: TRBV28
clone_size: .
cdr3_nt: TGTGCCAGCAGTTTATGGGTGGCAGGAACAACCTCTGGGGCCAACGTCCTGACTTTC
cdr3_aa: CASSLWVAGTTSGANVLTF

j_call: TRBJ1-2
d_call: .
v_call: TRBV10-2
clone_size: .
cdr3_nt: TGCGCCAGCAGTGAGTTCCGGGAGAACTATGGCTACACCTTC
cdr3_aa: CASSEFRENYGYTF

j_call: TRBJ1-1
d_call: .
v_call: TRBV27
clone_size: .
cdr3_nt: TGTGCCAGCAGTTTTAATGGGGGCACTGAAGCTTTCTTT
cdr3_aa: CASSFNGGTEAFF

j_call: TRBJ2-3
d_call: .
v_call: TRBV28
clone_size: .
cdr3_nt: TGTGCCAGCAGTTTATCCCCGCGCCTAGCCCGGTCAGATACGCAGTATTTT
cdr3_aa: CASSLSPRLARSDTQYF

j_call: TRBJ2-1
d_call: .
v_call: TRBV7-9
clone_size: .
cdr3_nt: TGTGCCAGCAGCCCGGATAGGAATGAGCAGTTCTTC
cdr3_aa: CASSPDRNEQFF

j_call: TRBJ2-7
d_call: .
v_call: TRBV2
clone_size: .
cdr3_nt: TGTGCCAGCGGGGAACAGGGTAACAGGGTTTTCTACGAGCAGTACTTC
cdr3_aa: CASGEQGNRVFYEQYF

j_call: TRBJ1-4
d_call: .
v_call: TRBV28
clone_size: .
cdr3_nt: TGTGCCAGCACCCGCGGCAAGGAAAAACTGTTTTTT
cdr3_aa: CASTRGKEKLFF

j_call: TRBJ2-5
d_call: .
v_call: TRBV3-1/TRBV3-2
clone_size: once
cdr3_nt: TGTGCCAGCAGCCTGAACATCGCGGGGGCGGGGGAGACCCAGTACTTC
cdr3_aa: CASSLNIAGAGETQYF

j_call: TRBJ1-5
d_call: .
v_call: TRBV19
clone_size: .
cdr3_nt: TGTGCCAGTAGTGACCAGGGACAATCGAACCAGCCCCAGCATTTT
cdr3_aa: CASSDQGQSNQPQHF

j_call: TRBJ1-5
d_call: TRBD1
v_call: TRBV5-6
clone_size: .
cdr3_nt: TGTGCCAGCAGCATAGGGGACAGGTCGGGCAATCAGCCCCAGCATTTT
cdr3_aa: CASSIGDRSGNQPQHF

j_call: TRBJ1-6
d_call: .
v_call: TRBV10-1
clone_size: few
cdr3_nt: TGCGCCAGCAGTGAAGGGAGGACCCCAAATTCACCCCTCCACTTT
cdr3_aa: CASSEGRTPNSPLHF

j_call: TRBJ2-6
d_call: .
v_call: TRBV28
clone_size: .
cdr3_nt: TGTGCCAGCAGGTCCCGGACCCCAGGCACTGGGGCCAACGTCCTGACTTTC
cdr3_aa: CASRSRTPGTGANVLTF

j_call: TRBJ1-6
d_call: .
v_call: TRBV27
clone_size: .
cdr3_nt: TGTGCCAGCAGCTATCACCAGGGTCCTGGTAATTCACCCCTCCACTTT
cdr3_aa: CASSYHQGPGNSPLHF

j_call: TRBJ1-1
d_call: .
v_call: TRBV4-1
clone_size: .
cdr3_nt: TGCGCCAGCAGCCCTACACCACTTGCGAACACTGAAGCTTTCTTT
cdr3_aa: CASSPTPLANTEAFF

j_call: TRBJ1-3
d_call: .
v_call: TRBV30
clone_size: .
cdr3_nt: TGTGCCTGGACTCGGGACACCTTCTCTGGAAACACCATATATTTT
cdr3_aa: CAWTRDTFSGNTIYF

j_call: TRBJ2-2
d_call: TRBD2
v_call: TRBV15
clone_size: .
cdr3_nt: TGTGCCACCAGCAGAGATCTCGCCCTTGTAGCGGGGGGTCGGACCGGGGAGCTGTTTTTT
cdr3_aa: CATSRDLALVAGGRTGELFF

j_call: TRBJ1-1
d_call: .
v_call: TRBV10-3
clone_size: .
cdr3_nt: TGTGCCATCAGTGAGGGGGGTTGGCTAACGGAGACTGAAGCTTTCTTT
cdr3_aa: CAISEGGWLTETEAFF

j_call: TRBJ2-5
d_call: TRBD2
v_call: TRBV4-3
clone_size: once
cdr3_nt: TGCGCCAGCAGCCAGGTCGCGCGGGGGATAGGAGAGACCCAGTACTTC
cdr3_aa: CASSQVARGIGETQYF

j_call: TRBJ2-4
d_call: TRBD1
v_call: TRBV6-5
clone_size: .
cdr3_nt: TGTGCCAGCAATACAGGGGGAGGCGCCAAAAACATTCAGTACTTC
cdr3_aa: CASNTGGGAKNIQYF

j_call: TRBJ1-2
d_call: .
v_call: TRBV30
clone_size: .
cdr3_nt: TGTGCCTGGAGTGTACTCAGGCAGGATGGCTACACCTTC
cdr3_aa: CAWSVLRQDGYTF

j_call: TRBJ2-7
d_call: .
v_call: TRBV2
clone_size: .
cdr3_nt: TGTGCCAGCAGTGGCGGGGGCGTCTCCTACGAGCAGTACTTC
cdr3_aa: CASSGGGVSYEQYF

j_call: TRBJ1-3
d_call: TRBD1
v_call: TRBV5-4
clone_size: once
cdr3_nt: TGTGCCAGCAGCTTACGCGGAGGGGGCCATCCCTCTGGAAACACCATATATTTT
cdr3_aa: CASSLRGGGHPSGNTIYF

j_call: TRBJ1-1
d_call: .
v_call: TRBV2
clone_size: .
cdr3_nt: TGTGCCAGCGGTCCGTCCCGGGACAAAAACACTGAAGCTTTCTTT
cdr3_aa: CASGPSRDKNTEAFF

j_call: TRBJ2-5
d_call: .
v_call: TRBV29-1
clone_size: .
cdr3_nt: TGCAGCGTTGTCTGGGCCAGAGGGGAGACCCAGTACTTC
cdr3_aa: CSVVWARGETQYF

j_call: TRBJ1-2
d_call: .
v_call: TRBV21-1
clone_size: .
cdr3_nt: TGTGCCAGCAGCTCCCCCGGCAGGGGGTGGTATGGCTACACCTTC
cdr3_aa: CASSSPGRGWYGYTF

j_call: TRBJ2-7
d_call: TRBD2
v_call: TRBV5-1
clone_size: .
cdr3_nt: TGCGCCAGCAGCTCGACGAGGGGAGGGCCCGAGCAGTACTTC
cdr3_aa: CASSSTRGGPEQYF

j_call: TRBJ1-2
d_call: .
v_call: TRBV6-4
clone_size: once
cdr3_nt: TGTGCCAGCAGCGCAGGTGGACCTAACTATGGCTACACCTTC
cdr3_aa: CASSAGGPNYGYTF

j_call: TRBJ2-2
d_call: .
v_call: TRBV29-1
clone_size: .
cdr3_nt: TGCAGCGTTCTTGGGGGTCTCGACACCGGGGAGCTGTTTTTT
cdr3_aa: CSVLGGLDTGELFF

j_call: TRBJ2-7
d_call: TRBD2
v_call: TRBV30
clone_size: .
cdr3_nt: TGTGCCTGGAGTTCCGGGACTAGCGGGAGGACTGTCTACGAGCAGTACTTC
cdr3_aa: CAWSSGTSGRTVYEQYF

j_call: TRBJ2-5
d_call: TRBD2
v_call: TRBV10-3
clone_size: .
cdr3_nt: TGTGCCATCAGTGAGGGGACTAGCGGGGTAATGAGCCAGTACTTC
cdr3_aa: CAISEGTSGVMSQYF

j_call: TRBJ2-7
d_call: .
v_call: TRBV7-2
clone_size: .
cdr3_nt: TGTGCCAGCAGCTCCTCTGTGAGGTCCTCCTACGAGCAGTACTTC
cdr3_aa: CASSSSVRSSYEQYF

j_call: TRBJ1-6
d_call: TRBD1
v_call: TRBV6-5
clone_size: once
cdr3_nt: TGTGCCAGCTCCCCCGGGACAGGGACTTCGTCACCCCTCCACTTT
cdr3_aa: CASSPGTGTSSPLHF

j_call: TRBJ1-2
d_call: .
v_call: TRBV6-6
clone_size: .
cdr3_nt: TGTGCCAGCAGTCTGTCATCCCAGGGATGGTCAGGCTACACCTTC
cdr3_aa: CASSLSSQGWSGYTF

j_call: TRBJ2-2
d_call: .
v_call: TRBV10-1
clone_size: .
cdr3_nt: TGCGCCAGCAGGCCGACAGGCACCGGGGAGCTGTTTTTT
cdr3_aa: CASRPTGTGELFF

j_call: TRBJ1-1
d_call: .
v_call: TRBV11-2
clone_size: .
cdr3_nt: TGTGCCAGCAGCTTAACGGACCCACGAGCTTTCTTT
cdr3_aa: CASSLTDPRAFF

j_call: TRBJ2-1
d_call: TRBD1
v_call: TRBV5-1
clone_size: .
cdr3_nt: TGCGCCAGCAGCTCCGGGACAGACTACTCCTACAATGAGCAGTTCTTC
cdr3_aa: CASSSGTDYSYNEQFF

j_call: TRBJ1-1
d_call: .
v_call: TRBV27
clone_size: .
cdr3_nt: TGTGCCAGCAGTTCCAGGGCAGGGCCAGCTTTCTTT
cdr3_aa: CASSSRAGPAFF

j_call: TRBJ2-1
d_call: TRBD1
v_call: TRBV18
clone_size: .
cdr3_nt: TGTGCCAGCTCACCAAATTTGGACAGGGAGGAGTGGAATGAGCAGTTCTTC
cdr3_aa: CASSPNLDREEWNEQFF

j_call: TRBJ1-2
d_call: TRBD1
v_call: TRBV11-2
clone_size: .
cdr3_nt: TGTGCCAGCGGAATAAACAGGGGATCTAACTATGGCTACACCTTC
cdr3_aa: CASGINRGSNYGYTF

j_call: TRBJ1-5
d_call: .
v_call: TRBV27
clone_size: .
cdr3_nt: TGTGCCAGCAGTTTAAGATCCCGATTTCGGAATCAGCCCCAGCATTTT
cdr3_aa: CASSLRSRFRNQPQHF

j_call: TRBJ1-4
d_call: .
v_call: TRBV7-9
clone_size: .
cdr3_nt: TGTGCCAGCAGCCCCACCGCAACTAATGAAAAACTGTTTTTT
cdr3_aa: CASSPTATNEKLFF

j_call: TRBJ2-7
d_call: .
v_call: TRBV9
clone_size: .
cdr3_nt: TGTGCCAGCAGCGCAGATCCGGGACACAGAAGAGGGAGGGCCACCTACGAGCAGTACTTC
cdr3_aa: CASSADPGHRRGRATYEQYF